This T cell receptor (beta chain) is drawn from a study of CD8 T cells in Susac syndrome. The CDR3 is made up of 15 amino acids. The V and J ends lost 5 bases and 0 bases, in that order; junction bases with no gene match: 3. Germline V CDR1 and CDR2: MNHEY, SVGEGT. TCR beta was sequenced from blood CD8+ and CD4+ T cells. With random hexamers, reverse transcription was performed on about 0.5 to 1 ug of RNA. TCRdb called the immunoSEQ multiplex PCR reads again in MiXCR, with one record for every CDR3 protein. The sample includes 180,000 or so distinct CDR3 sequences, 95% of them seen just once. The V gene is TRBV6-2 or TRBV6-3, the J gene TRBJ2-1, with 8 bases identical to TRBD2. Sequencing was done on a sample of CD4+ T cells from PBMCs. This clonotype originated in a human donor with multiple sclerosis. The chain's CDR3 is CASSPGGFSYNEQFF. Here the CDR3 DNA reads TGTGCCAGCAGTCCGGGGGGGTTCTCCTACAATGAGCAGTTCTTC.